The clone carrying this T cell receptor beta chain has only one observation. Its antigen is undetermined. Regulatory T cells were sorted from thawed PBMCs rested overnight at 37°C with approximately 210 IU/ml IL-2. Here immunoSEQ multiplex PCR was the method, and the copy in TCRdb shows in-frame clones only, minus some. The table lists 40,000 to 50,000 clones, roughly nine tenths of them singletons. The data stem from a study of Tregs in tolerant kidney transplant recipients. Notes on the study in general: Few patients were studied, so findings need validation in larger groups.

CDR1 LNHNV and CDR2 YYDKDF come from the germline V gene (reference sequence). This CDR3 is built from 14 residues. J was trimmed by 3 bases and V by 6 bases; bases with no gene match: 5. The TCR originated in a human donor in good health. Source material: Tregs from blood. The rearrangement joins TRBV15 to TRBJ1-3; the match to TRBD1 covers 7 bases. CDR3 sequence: CATRQGGSGNTIYF. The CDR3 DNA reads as TGTGCCACCAGGCAGGGGGGTAGTGGAAACACCATATATTTT. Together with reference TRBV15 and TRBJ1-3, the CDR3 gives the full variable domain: DAMVIQNPRYQVTQFGKPVTLSCSQTLNHNVMYWYQQKSSQAPKLLFHYYDKDFNNEADTPDNFQSRRPNTSFCFLDIRSPGLGDTAMYLCATRQGGSGNTIYFGEGSWLTVV.